Only a few counts were recorded for the clone carrying this TCR beta chain. There were TCR beta CDR3 regions amplified from RNA transcripts. During a first-round RT-PCR of the TCR CDR3, the HTBI primer set was used. One entry per CDR3 protein results from TCRdb running MiXCR on the multiplex PCR reads. The data contain 340,000 or so distinct CDR3 sequences, roughly 15% of them singletons. The PBMCs had their origin in roughly 10 ml of fresh peripheral blood. The V end lost 6 bases, the J end lost 0 bases, and 16 bases lay between the germline ends. Germline V gene data show CDR1 as KGHSH and CDR2 as LQKENI. This CDR3 has 16 amino acids. The source of the sample is a study of T cells in Graves' hyperthyroidism and ophthalmopathy.

This chain joins TRBV18 and TRBJ2-3; D not certain. This receptor was identified in a man in his thirties or forties with Graves' hyperthyroidism. The sequencing input was blood. CDR3 nucleotides: TGTGCCAGCTCCCCTTCGGTCGACCCTAGCACAGATACGCAGTATTTT. Protein product: CASSPSVDPSTDTQYF.